One sample yielded the 30 T cell receptor beta chains listed below, sequenced in a study of beta chain features in type 1 diabetes. What these receptors recognize is not known. The entirety of the isolated RNA underwent reverse transcription, so expressed TCRB transcripts were sequenced. Here immunoSEQ multiplex PCR was the method, and the copy in TCRdb shows in-frame clones only, minus some. The sample includes more than 300,000 clones, roughly 12% seen only once; the top ten take approximately 0.01%. Regarding the study as a whole: Significant though moderate, a shortening of TCRB CDR3s appeared in all four CD4+ subsets of Type 1 diabetes patients.

Sequenced input: naive CD4+ T cells from blood. All receptors derive from a woman between 18 and 30 years old with type 1 diabetes.

This chain connects TRBV29-1 to TRBJ2-5; 7 bases are a match to TRBD1. Germline V gene lookup returns CDR1 SQVTM and CDR2 ANQGSEA. Trimming at V came to 8 bases and at J to 5 bases, leaving 5 bases not matched to a gene. This CDR3 has 11 amino acids. The CDR3 sequence: CSITGAETQYF. In DNA, the CDR3 is TGCAGCATTACAGGGGCGGAGACCCAGTACTTC.

The CDR3: CASSLQEGAHPYTF. The CDR3 nucleotides read TGTGCCAGCAGCTTACAGGAGGGCGCGCACCCCTACACCTTC. The chain joins TRBV7-9 to TRBJ1-2; D not certain. This CDR3 region has 14 residues. The V end was cut by 2 bases, the J end by 10 bases, with 17 bases between. Germline CDR1 and CDR2: SEHNR and FQNEAQ (reference sequence). Full variable domain (missing parts from reference TRBV7-9 and TRBJ1-2): DTGVSQNPRHKITKRGQNVTFRCDPISEHNRLYWYRQTLGQGPEFLTYFQNEAQLEKSRLLSDRFSAERPKGSFSTLEIQRTEQGDSAMYLCASSLQEGAHPYTFGSGTRLTVV.

This clone showed up just a few times. CDR3 nucleotide sequence: TGTGCCAGTAGTCTACTAGCGGGAGTCGATACGCAGTATTTT. The encoded protein is CASSLLAGVDTQYF. The J gene is TRBJ2-3, the V gene TRBV19; the match to TRBD2 covers 11 bases. Germline trimming cut 5 bases from V and 6 bases from J; bases unmatched to any gene: 4. The CDR3 sequence is 14 residues long. From germline, CDR1 is LNHDA and CDR2 SQIVND (reference sequence).

CDR3 coding DNA: TGTGCCAGCAGCTTAGGAGCGGGGGTGGAGACAGATACGCAGTATTTT. Translation gives CASSLGAGVETDTQYF. V usage is TRBV7-6 and J usage is TRBJ2-3, with 8 bases fitting TRBD2. Trimming took 1 base from V and 3 from J; bases not matched to a gene: 6. The CDR3 loop spans 16 amino acids. CDR1 and CDR2 (germline): SGHVS, FNYEAQ.

This clone was counted a few times. The chain couples TRBV18 to TRBJ2-5; D is unresolved. The CDR3 is 16 residues long. The V gene lost 3 bases and the J gene lost 5 bases, with 19 bases spanning the gap. In germline, CDR1 is KGHSH, CDR2 LQKENI. The chain's CDR3 is CASSPLSEAVGETQYF. CDR3 in DNA: TGTGCCAGCTCACCTCTCAGCGAAGCAGTTGGGGAGACCCAGTACTTC.

This clone came up a few times. V is TRBV18 and J is TRBJ1-4; unclear D gene. Germline V gene lookup returns CDR1 KGHSH and CDR2 LQKENI. The CDR3 contains 14 residues. Trimming removed 0 bases at V and 10 bases at J, with 12 bases between. CDR3 sequence: CASSPPAPNRKLFF. CDR3 nucleotides: TGTGCCAGCTCACCACCGGCCCCAAACAGAAAACTGTTTTTT.

This chain connects TRBV7-3 to TRBJ2-5, with 9 bases that match TRBD1. The CDR3 loop spans 13 amino acids. V lost 6 bases, J lost 3 bases, and 2 bases stayed unmatched. The germline V gene encodes CDR1 SGHTA and CDR2 FQGTGA. CDR3 nucleotide sequence: TGTGCCAGCAGTTGGGACAGGGAAGAGACCCAGTACTTC. It encodes CASSWDREETQYF.

This clone was detected a few times. For the CDR3, the DNA is TGCAGCGTTGGGGCAGGCGATGGCTACACCTTC. Its translation is CSVGAGDGYTF. The chain couples TRBV29-1 to TRBJ1-2; D is uncertain. Trimming took off 4 bases at V and 6 bases at J, with 9 bases between the two ends. This CDR3 contains 11 residues. From germline, CDR1 is SQVTM and CDR2 ANQGSEA.

This clone came up a few times. The V and J genes are TRBV7-2 and TRBJ2-4, with 7 bases matching TRBD2. The trim removed 7 bases at V and 2 bases at J, leaving 8 bases unmatched. CDR3 length equals 15 residues. Germline assignment: CDR1 SGHTA and CDR2 FQGNSA. CDR3 residues: CASTLAAGSKNIQYF. The DNA for the CDR3 is TGTGCCAGCACCCTAGCGGCGGGATCCAAAAACATTCAGTACTTC.

This chain joins TRBV19 and TRBJ2-7; TRBD1 might be the D (5 bases). This CDR3 spans 13 amino acids. Trimming left V 7 bases short and J 3 bases short, with 13 bases between. Germline V lookup: CDR1 LNHDA, CDR2 SQIVND (reference sequence). The CDR3, as DNA: TGTGCCAGTACGGACGGACAACACTACGAGCAGTACTTC. Translation gives CASTDGQHYEQYF.

The chain links TRBV18 to TRBJ2-7; 11 positions agree with TRBD2. The CDR3 length is 15 residues. With 2 bases clipped from V and 5 bases from J, the junction kept 5 bases outside the gene matches. Germline CDR1 is KGHSH and CDR2 is LQKENI. This CDR3 is CASSPGSGRADEQYF. DNA for the CDR3: TGTGCCAGCTCACCAGGTAGCGGGAGGGCCGACGAGCAGTACTTC.

In DNA form, the CDR3 reads TGTGCCAGCCGGAGCTCTGGGGCCAACGTCCTGACTTTC. As protein: CASRSSGANVLTF. The rearrangement uses TRBV7-9 and TRBJ2-6, with D unclear. CDR1 is SEHNR and CDR2 is FQNEAQ in the germline V gene (reference sequence). V was cut by 8 bases and J by 0 bases, with 5 bases left in between. The CDR3 has 13 amino acids.

V usage is TRBV7-9 and J usage is TRBJ2-1, with TRBD2 matching 13 bases. This CDR3 is built from 16 residues. Looked up from germline, CDR1 is SEHNR and CDR2 is FQNEAQ (reference sequence). V was clipped by 5 bases and J by 6 bases; unmatched bases: 7. CDR3 nucleotides: TGTGCCAGCAGCCCCGGACTAGCGGGGGTTCGCAATGAGCAGTTCTTC. As protein: CASSPGLAGVRNEQFF.

This clone has just a few counts. This specimen includes other DNA sequences encoding the same CDR3. The CDR3 is CATSRDRGGETQYF. For the CDR3, the DNA is TGTGCCACCAGCAGGGACAGGGGAGGAGAGACCCAGTACTTC. The V and J genes are TRBV15 and TRBJ2-5; TRBD1 matches 9 bases. Germline V lookup: CDR1 LNHNV, CDR2 YYDKDF (reference sequence). This CDR3 comprises 14 residues. V gave up 3 bases and J gave up 4 bases; unmatched junction bases: 3.

This clone appeared once. The CDR3 loop is CASPIWCRGNTIYF. As DNA, the CDR3 is TGTGCCAGCCCTATCTGGTGTCGCGGAAACACCATATATTTT. The chain uses TRBV7-4 and TRBJ1-3; no reliable D call. There are 14 residues in the CDR3. Per germline, CDR1 SGHVT and CDR2 SQSDAQ. With 8 bases removed from V and 4 bases from J, the gap between germline ends came to 15 bases.

The J gene is TRBJ1-1, the V gene TRBV25-1, with 8 bases lining up with TRBD1. The CDR3 has 15 residues. V trimming: 3 bases; J trimming: 4 bases; junction bases outside the gene matches: 7. CDR1 and CDR2 (germline): MGHDK, SYGVNS. CDR3 in amino acids: CASSDPGGSSTEAFF. CDR3 nucleotides: TGTGCCAGCAGTGACCCAGGGGGCTCGAGCACTGAAGCTTTCTTT.

The DNA for the CDR3 is TGTGCCAGCAGCTTAGGGGGGCTCCCAGATACGCAGTATTTT. Its protein is CASSLGGLPDTQYF. The V call is TRBV7-2, the J call TRBJ2-3; D may be TRBD1 (6 bases). The CDR3 totals 14 residues. The V end was cut by 1 base, the J end by 4 bases, with 9 bases between. The germline V gene has CDR1 SGHTA and CDR2 FQGNSA.

This clone was recorded a few times. The chain has TRBV5-4 and TRBJ2-7; 11 nucleotides agree with TRBD1. The junction had 7 bases not matched to a gene; V was cut back by 0 bases and J by 5 bases. The CDR3 is 16 residues long. Germline V gene lookup returns CDR1 SGHNT and CDR2 YYREEE (reference sequence). DNA of the CDR3: TGTGCCAGCAGCTTGGCTGGGACAGGGGGTAGAGACGAGCAGTACTTC. The encoded protein is CASSLAGTGGRDEQYF.

The chain couples TRBV7-9 to TRBJ2-7, with 9 bases identical to TRBD2. CDR1 and CDR2 from the germline V gene are SEHNR and FQNEAQ (reference sequence). J gave up 6 bases and V 10 bases, and 4 bases lay outside the gene matches. The CDR3 is made up of 11 amino acids. The CDR3 protein is CATGAGGEQYF. The CDR3 DNA is TGTGCCACGGGAGCGGGAGGCGAGCAGTACTTC.

In its sample, this clone was seen a few times. This chain connects TRBV5-1 to TRBJ1-2; D may be TRBD1 (6 bases). Germline values: CDR1 SGHRS, CDR2 YFSETQ. Trimming took 4 bases from V and 2 from J, leaving 15 bases between them. The CDR3 loop spans 15 amino acids. The CDR3 reads CASSQNRDTNYGYTF. The CDR3 coding sequence is TGCGCCAGCAGCCAGAACCGGGACACCAACTATGGCTACACCTTC.

The CDR3 DNA sequence: TGTGCCAGCAGCTTAGAGGCAGGTTATAGCAATCAGCCCCAGCATTTT. Protein sequence: CASSLEAGYSNQPQHF. This chain uses TRBV7-2 with TRBJ1-5; no definite D call. The CDR3 is made up of 16 amino acids. Germline CDR1 is SGHTA and CDR2 is FQGNSA. V dropped 1 base and J dropped 0 bases, with 10 bases sitting between them.

In its sample, this clone was seen a few times. The J gene is TRBJ2-7, the V gene TRBV19; TRBD1 might be the D (5 bases). Trimming took 6 bases from V and 2 from J, leaving 14 bases between them. CDR1 and CDR2 from the germline V gene are LNHDA and SQIVND (reference sequence). The CDR3 runs to 14 residues. The DNA of the CDR3 is TGTGCCAGTAGGTTCCAGGGAAACCCCTACGAGCAGTACTTC. The encoded protein is CASRFQGNPYEQYF.

This clone was picked up a small number of times. The gene calls are TRBV15 and TRBJ2-1; 13 bases map to TRBD2. This CDR3 is 17 amino acids long. CDR1 LNHNV and CDR2 YYDKDF come from the germline V gene (reference sequence). The V gene end was trimmed by 5 bases and the J gene end by 9 bases; junction bases not matched to a gene: 13. In DNA, the CDR3 is TGTGCCACCAGCGTTGAAACCGGGACTAGCGGGATGCGTGAGCAGTTCTTC. Amino acids: CATSVETGTSGMREQFF.

The chain uses TRBV10-3 and TRBJ2-7; a possible D gene is TRBD2 (6 bases). There are 16 residues in the CDR3. V was clipped by 4 bases and J by 2 bases, with 18 bases between them. Germline loops: CDR1 ENHRY, CDR2 SYGVKD. The CDR3 DNA sequence: TGTGCCATCAGTGGCCCCACTGGCGGGGAAGCCTACGAGCAGTACTTC. Residues: CAISGPTGGEAYEQYF.

The CDR3: CASSLGRLAGDTQYF. For the CDR3, the DNA is TGTGCCAGCAGCTTAGGCCGACTAGCGGGGGATACGCAGTATTTT. V gene TRBV13 combines with J gene TRBJ2-3; 11 positions match TRBD2. The germline V gene encodes CDR1 PRHDT and CDR2 FYEKMQ (reference sequence). This CDR3 has 15 residues. V was pared by 0 bases and J by 6 bases, with 2 bases of the junction left unmatched.

The V and J genes are TRBV10-2 and TRBJ1-6, with 7 bases that match TRBD1. After removal of 6 bases from V and 7 bases from J, the junction contained 9 bases not matched to a gene. Germline CDR1 reads WSHSY; CDR2 reads SAAADI. CDR3 length: 15 amino acids. The CDR3, as DNA: TGCGCCAGCAGCAAAACAGGGGAGGAAAATTCACCCCTCCACTTT. This codes for CASSKTGEENSPLHF.

This clone was found a few times. V usage is TRBV6-6 and J usage is TRBJ1-4, with D possibly TRBD1 on 5 matching bases. V lost 4 bases to trimming and J lost 8 bases, with 11 bases between them. CDR3 length equals 13 residues. Per the germline V gene, CDR1 is MNHNY and CDR2 is SVGAGI (reference sequence). This chain's CDR3 is CASSLRRGEKLFF. CDR3 in DNA: TGTGCCAGCAGTTTGCGGAGGGGAGAAAAACTGTTTTTT.

The V call is TRBV2, the J call TRBJ1-2, with TRBD1 as a possible D gene (5 bases). V lost 4 bases to trimming and J lost 5 bases, with 8 bases between them. The CDR3 is made up of 12 amino acids. Germline CDR1 reads SNHLY; CDR2 reads FYNNEI. CDR3 protein: CASSVEGYGYTF. CDR3 DNA sequence: TGTGCCAGCAGTGTGGAGGGGTATGGCTACACCTTC.

This chain uses TRBV28 with TRBJ2-3, with TRBD1 matching 10 bases. The germline V gene has CDR1 MDHEN and CDR2 SYDVKM. V trimming: 6 bases; J trimming: 3 bases; junction bases outside the gene matches: 3. There are 14 residues in the CDR3. The CDR3 loop is CASRPGQGTDTQYF. The CDR3 nucleotides read TGTGCCAGCAGACCGGGACAGGGGACAGATACGCAGTATTTT.

This clone showed up just a few times. This rearrangement joins TRBV7-8 to TRBJ2-7; 13 nucleotides match TRBD2. This CDR3 is built from 15 residues. In germline, CDR1 is SGHVS, CDR2 FQNEAQ. Trimming at V came to 5 bases and at J to 4 bases, leaving 5 bases not matched to a gene. The CDR3 protein is CASSITSGGAYEQYF. DNA for the CDR3: TGTGCCAGCAGCATAACTAGCGGGGGGGCTTACGAGCAGTACTTC.